The entry below describes one T cell receptor (beta chain). This sample is drawn from a study of blood T cell repertoires in COVID-19. This CDR3 contains 19 residues. CDR1 ENHRY and CDR2 SYGVKD come from the germline V gene. V dropped 4 bases and J dropped 0 bases, with 19 bases sitting between them. Generated by immunoSEQ multiplex PCR, the TCRdb table keeps only in-frame clones and is missing some. The profile shows around 62,000 clones, around 89% of them singletons. The sample taken for sequencing was PBMCs or T cells enriched from blood (not recorded which). The sequence came from a middle-aged woman who had recovered from COVID-19. V usage is TRBV10-3 and J usage is TRBJ2-6; possibly TRBD2 for D (6 bases). The CDR3 DNA reads TGTGCCATCAGTGGAGGGATTAGCGGCCTATTCTCTGGGGCCAACGTCCTGACTTTC. It translates to CAISGGISGLFSGANVLTF.